There are a few counts of the clone carrying this T cell receptor beta chain. The antigen is not known. The sample comes from a study of T-cell reconstitution after alpha-beta-depleted transplantation in children. Whole-study findings and limits: Diversity of TCRbeta at day 60 was high in some patients, arising from surviving recipient T cells and thymic progenitors. Where alpha-beta T cells came from about two months after transplant was reportedly several hundred expanded graft clones.

CDR3 size: 15 residues. Germline V gives CDR1 SEHNR, CDR2 FQNEAQ (reference sequence). The germline V and J ends were trimmed by 2 bases and 1 base, with 11 bases remaining between them. The TCRbeta library was prepared with unique molecular identifiers. TCRdb used MiXCR to reprocess the PCR reads, holding one entry per CDR3 protein. This sample has 780,000 or so distinct CDR3 sequences; roughly 15% occur once, and the top ten carry under 6%. V is TRBV7-9 and J is TRBJ2-5, with a possible D match to TRBD1 (5 bases). This specimen was PBMCs, mostly from graft donor cells, taken 360 days after TCRalphabeta/CD19-depleted stem cell transplant. This receptor was identified in a male patient between 10 and 17 years old who had a stem cell transplant for acute lymphoblastic leukemia, so the T cells may come from the graft donor. CDR3 nucleotide sequence: TGTGCCAGCAGCTTACCTCTAGGGGCCCAAGAGACCCAGTACTTC. Its protein product is CASSLPLGAQETQYF.